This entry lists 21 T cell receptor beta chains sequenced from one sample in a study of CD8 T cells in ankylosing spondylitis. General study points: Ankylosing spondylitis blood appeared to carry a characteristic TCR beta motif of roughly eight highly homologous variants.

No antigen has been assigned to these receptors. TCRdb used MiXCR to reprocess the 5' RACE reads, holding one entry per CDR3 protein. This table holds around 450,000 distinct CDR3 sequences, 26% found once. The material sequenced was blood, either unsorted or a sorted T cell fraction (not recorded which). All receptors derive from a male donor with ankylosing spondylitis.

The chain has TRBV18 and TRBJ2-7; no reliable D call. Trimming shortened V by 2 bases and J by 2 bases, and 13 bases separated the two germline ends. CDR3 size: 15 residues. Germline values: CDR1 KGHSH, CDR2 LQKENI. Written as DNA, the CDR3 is TGTGCCAGCTCACCATTACCACCACCTACCTACGAGCAGTACGTC. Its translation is CASSPLPPPTYEQYV.

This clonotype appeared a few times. CDR3 residues: CATSRAGDYADTQYF. The CDR3 nucleotides read TGTGCCACCAGTCGCGCAGGGGACTATGCAGATACGCAGTATTTT. The chain combines TRBV24-1 with TRBJ2-3; TRBD2 is a possible D gene (7 bases). The CDR3 is 15 amino acids. The V gene's germline CDR1 is KGHDR and CDR2 SFDVKD. The V end was cut by 6 bases, the J end by 4 bases, with 16 bases between.

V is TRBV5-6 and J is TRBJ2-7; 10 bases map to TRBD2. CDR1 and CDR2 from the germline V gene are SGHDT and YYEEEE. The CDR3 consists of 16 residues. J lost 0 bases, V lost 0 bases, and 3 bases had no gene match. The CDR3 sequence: CASSLVPSGSSYEQYV. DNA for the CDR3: TGTGCCAGCAGCTTGGTCCCTAGCGGGAGCTCCTACGAGCAGTACGTC.

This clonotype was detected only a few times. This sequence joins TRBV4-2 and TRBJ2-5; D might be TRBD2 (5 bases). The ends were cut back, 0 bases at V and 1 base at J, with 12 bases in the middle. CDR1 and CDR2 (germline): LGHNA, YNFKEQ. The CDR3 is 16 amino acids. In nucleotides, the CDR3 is TGTGCCAGCAGCCAAGATTTCGGAGCGGCCCAAGAGACCCAGTACTTC. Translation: CASSQDFGAAQETQYF.

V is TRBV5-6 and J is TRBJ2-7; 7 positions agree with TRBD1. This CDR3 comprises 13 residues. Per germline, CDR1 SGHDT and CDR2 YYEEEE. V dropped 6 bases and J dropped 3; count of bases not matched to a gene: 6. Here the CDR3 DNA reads TGTGCCAGCAAGGGACAGTCCTTCTACGAGCAGTACTTC. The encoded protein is CASKGQSFYEQYF.

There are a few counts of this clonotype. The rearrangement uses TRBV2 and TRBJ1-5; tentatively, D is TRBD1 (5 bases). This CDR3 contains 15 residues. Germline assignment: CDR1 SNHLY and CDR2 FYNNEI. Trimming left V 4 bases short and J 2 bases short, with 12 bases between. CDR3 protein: CASSVGGTGNQPQHF. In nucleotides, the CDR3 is TGTGCCAGCAGTGTTGGGGGGACTGGCAATCAGCCCCAGCATTTT.

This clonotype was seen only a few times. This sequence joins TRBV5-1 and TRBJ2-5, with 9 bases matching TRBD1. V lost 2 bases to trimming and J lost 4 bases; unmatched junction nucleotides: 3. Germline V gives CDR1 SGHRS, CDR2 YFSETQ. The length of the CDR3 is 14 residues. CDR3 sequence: CASSLQGAGETQYF. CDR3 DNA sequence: TGCGCCAGCAGCTTACAGGGGGCTGGAGAGACCCAGTACTTC.

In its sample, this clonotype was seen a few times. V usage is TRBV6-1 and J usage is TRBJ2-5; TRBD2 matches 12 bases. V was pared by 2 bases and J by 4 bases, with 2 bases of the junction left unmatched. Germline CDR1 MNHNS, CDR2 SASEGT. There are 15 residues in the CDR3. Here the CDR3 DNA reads TGTGCCAGCAGTGAACAGGGACTAGCGGGAGAGACCCAGTACTTC. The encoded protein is CASSEQGLAGETQYF.

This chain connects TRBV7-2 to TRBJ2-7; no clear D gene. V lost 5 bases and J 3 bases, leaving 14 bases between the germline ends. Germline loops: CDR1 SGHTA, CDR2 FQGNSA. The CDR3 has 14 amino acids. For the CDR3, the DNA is TGTGCCAGCAGCCCTGTGGGGATAGGCTACGAGCAGTACGTC. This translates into CASSPVGIGYEQYV.

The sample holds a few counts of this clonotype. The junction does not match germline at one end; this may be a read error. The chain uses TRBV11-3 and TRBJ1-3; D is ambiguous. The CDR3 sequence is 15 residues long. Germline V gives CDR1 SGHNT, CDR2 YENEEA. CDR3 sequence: CASSLDGDTGNTTYF. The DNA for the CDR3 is TGTGCCAGCAGCTTAGACGGGGATACTGGAAACACCACATATTTT.

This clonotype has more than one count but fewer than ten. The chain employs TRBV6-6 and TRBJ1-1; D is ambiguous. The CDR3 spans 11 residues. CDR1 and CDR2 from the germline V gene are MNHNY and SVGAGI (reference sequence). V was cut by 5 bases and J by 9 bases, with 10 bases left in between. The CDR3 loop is CASSRQEKAFF. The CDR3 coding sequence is TGTGCCAGCAGTCGTCAGGAGAAAGCTTTCTTT.

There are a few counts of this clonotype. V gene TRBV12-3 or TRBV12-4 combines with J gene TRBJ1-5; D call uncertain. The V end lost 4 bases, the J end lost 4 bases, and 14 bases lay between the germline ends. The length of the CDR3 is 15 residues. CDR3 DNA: TGTGCCAGCAGTTCCGCGACGGGTGTAAATCAGCCCCAGCATTTT. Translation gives CASSSATGVNQPQHF.

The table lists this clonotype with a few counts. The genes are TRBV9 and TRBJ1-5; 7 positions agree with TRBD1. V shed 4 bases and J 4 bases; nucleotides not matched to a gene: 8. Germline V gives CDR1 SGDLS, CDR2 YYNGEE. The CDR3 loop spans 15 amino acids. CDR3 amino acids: CASSFGTEENQPQHF. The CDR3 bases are TGTGCCAGCAGCTTTGGGACAGAGGAGAATCAGCCCCAGCATTTT.

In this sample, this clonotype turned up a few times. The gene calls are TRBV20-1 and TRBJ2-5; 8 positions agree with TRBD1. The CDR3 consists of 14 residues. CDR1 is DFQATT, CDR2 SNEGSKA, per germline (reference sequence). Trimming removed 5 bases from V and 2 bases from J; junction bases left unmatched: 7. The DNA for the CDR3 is TGCAGTGCTGGGGGACAGGCCGCGCAAGAGACCCAGTACTTC. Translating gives CSAGGQAAQETQYF.

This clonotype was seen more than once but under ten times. This CDR3 reads CASSRILAANGNEQFF. DNA of the CDR3: TGCGCCAGCAGCCGAATACTAGCGGCAAATGGGAATGAGCAGTTCTTC. The chain is built from TRBV4-1 and TRBJ2-1; 8 nucleotides align to TRBD2. The CDR3 length is 16 residues. V was pared by 4 bases and J by 7 bases, with 12 bases of the junction left unmatched. CDR1 MGHRA and CDR2 YSYEKL come from the germline V gene.

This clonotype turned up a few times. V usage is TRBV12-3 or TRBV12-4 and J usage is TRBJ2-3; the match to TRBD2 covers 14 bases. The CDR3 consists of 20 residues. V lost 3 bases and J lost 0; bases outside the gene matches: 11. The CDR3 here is CASSFWGLAGVGGSTDTQYF. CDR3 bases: TGTGCCAGCAGTTTTTGGGGACTAGCGGGAGTGGGGGGAAGCACAGATACGCAGTATTTT.

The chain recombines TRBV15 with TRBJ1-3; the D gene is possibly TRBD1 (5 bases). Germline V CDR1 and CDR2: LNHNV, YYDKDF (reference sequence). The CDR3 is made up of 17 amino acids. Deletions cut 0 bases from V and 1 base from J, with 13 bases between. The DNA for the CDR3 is TGTGCCACCAGCAGAGATCTCGCAGGGAGGTCTGGAAACACCATATATTTT. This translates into CATSRDLAGRSGNTIYF.

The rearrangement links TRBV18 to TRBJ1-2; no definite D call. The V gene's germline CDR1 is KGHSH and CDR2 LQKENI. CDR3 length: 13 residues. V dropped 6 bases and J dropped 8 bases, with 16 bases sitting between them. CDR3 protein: CASSPGLLGGYTF. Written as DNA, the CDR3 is TGTGCCAGCTCCCCGGGCCTCCTGGGCGGCTACACCTTC.

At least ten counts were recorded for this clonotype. In nucleotides, the CDR3 is TGTGCCAGCAGTGCTACTTTTGGAGCGGGGCACAATGAGCAGTTCTTC. Its translation is CASSATFGAGHNEQFF. The V and J genes are TRBV12-3 or TRBV12-4 and TRBJ2-1; 7 bases fit TRBD2. Trimming took 5 bases from V and 5 from J; bases not matched to a gene: 12. This CDR3 comprises 16 residues.

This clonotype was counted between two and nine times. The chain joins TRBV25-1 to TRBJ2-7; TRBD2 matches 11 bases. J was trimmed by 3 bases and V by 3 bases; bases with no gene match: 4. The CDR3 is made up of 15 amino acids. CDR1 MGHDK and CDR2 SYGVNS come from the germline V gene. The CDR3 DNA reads TGTGCCAGCAGTGACTCCGGGACTAGCGGCTACGAGCAGTACTTC. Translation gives CASSDSGTSGYEQYF.

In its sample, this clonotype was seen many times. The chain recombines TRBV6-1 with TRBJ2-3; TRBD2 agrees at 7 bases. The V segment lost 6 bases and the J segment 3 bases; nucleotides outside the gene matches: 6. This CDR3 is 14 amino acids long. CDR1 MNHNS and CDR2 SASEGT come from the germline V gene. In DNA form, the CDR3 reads TGTGCCAGCAGCTGGGACTACGGGACAGATACGCAGTATTTT. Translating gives CASSWDYGTDTQYF.